Sequencing of this T cell receptor (beta chain) was carried out in a study of T cells in localized non-small cell lung cancer. Germline V lookup: CDR1 SGDLS, CDR2 YYNGEE. CDR3 length: 14 amino acids. In the case of this clone: Its specificity is not known.

Study results and caveats: Sequencing was limited to one tumor region, leaving the possibility of heterogeneity open.

Sequencing was performed with immunoSEQ multiplex PCR; in TCRdb, only in-frame clones are kept and a portion is missing. This repertoire shows approximately 15,000 clones, approximately 85% found once; its top ten account for about 4.4%. The V gene is TRBV9, the J gene TRBJ2-3; the match to TRBD2 covers 13 bases. Sequenced here: peripheral blood, sampled before any cancer treatment. The TCR comes from a woman aged 35 to 70 with stage I lung adenocarcinoma. This chain's CDR3 is CASTSGGLTDTQYF. The CDR3 DNA reads TGTGCGTCGACTAGCGGGGGGTTGACAGATACGCAGTATTTT.